One and the same sample provided the 27 T cell receptor beta chains below, sequenced in a study of blood T cell repertoires in COVID-19. Clones were sequenced by immunoSEQ multiplex PCR, and TCRdb holds only the in-frame ones, with some missing. The sample has 95,000 to 150,000 clones, 79% seen once. The material sequenced was peripheral blood. These receptors all come from a man aged 35-49 years with active or convalescent COVID-19.

The genes are TRBV6-4 and TRBJ1-3, with D maybe TRBD1 (5 bases). This CDR3 is built from 16 residues. Trimming took 4 bases from V and 2 from J, leaving 15 bases between them. Germline values: CDR1 MRHNA, CDR2 SNTAGT. Here the CDR3 reads CASSVPPRVTGNTIYF. CDR3 nucleotide sequence: TGTGCCAGCAGTGTCCCCCCCAGGGTCACTGGAAACACCATATATTTT.

The rearrangement uses TRBV18 and TRBJ1-1, with no clear D. The CDR3 covers 15 residues. V lost 2 bases and J 3 bases, leaving 13 bases between the germline ends. In germline, CDR1 is KGHSH, CDR2 LQKENI. CDR3 sequence: CASSPESVEYTEAFF. CDR3 DNA sequence: TGTGCCAGCTCACCAGAATCGGTAGAGTACACTGAAGCTTTCTTT.

V and J are TRBV15 and TRBJ2-6, with D uncertain. This CDR3 is built from 17 residues. V lost 0 bases to trimming and J lost 0 bases, with 9 bases between them. The V gene's germline CDR1 is LNHNV and CDR2 YYDKDF (reference sequence). CDR3 sequence (DNA): TGTGCCACCAGCAGAGATAGAGGTAGCTCTGGGGCCAACGTCCTGACTTTC. As protein: CATSRDRGSSGANVLTF. The complete variable domain, with remaining parts taken from reference TRBV15 and TRBJ2-6, reads DAMVIQNPRYQVTQFGKPVTLSCSQTLNHNVMYWYQQKSSQAPKLLFHYYDKDFNNEADTPDNFQSRRPNTSFCFLDIRSPGLGDTAMYLCATSRDRGSSGANVLTFGAGSRLTVL.

CDR3 nucleotide sequence: TGTGCCAGCAGCGTCGCGAGAGAATATGCAGATACGCAGTATTTT. This gives the protein CASSVAREYADTQYF. The chain is built from TRBV9 and TRBJ2-3; D is ambiguous. Germline values: CDR1 SGDLS, CDR2 YYNGEE. The CDR3 sequence is 15 residues long. Trimming took 2 bases from V and 4 from J, leaving 14 bases between them.

V is TRBV7-2 and J is TRBJ2-2, with a possible D match to TRBD2 (5 bases). This CDR3 comprises 14 residues. Between the trimmed V and J ends, which lost 1 base and 4 bases, there was a span of 7 bases. Germline assignment: CDR1 SGHTA and CDR2 FQGNSA. The CDR3 loop reads CASSLVRVTGELFF. The CDR3 coding sequence is TGTGCCAGCAGCTTAGTGCGGGTCACCGGGGAGCTGTTTTTT.

The chain is built from TRBV30 and TRBJ1-2, with unresolved D. The CDR3 runs to 14 residues. The V gene lost 4 bases and the J gene lost 2 bases, with 14 bases spanning the gap. Germline CDR1 GTSNPN, CDR2 SVGIG (reference sequence). The CDR3 nucleotides are TGTGCCTGGAATCCACAATGGAGGAACTATGGCTACACCTTC. Its translation: CAWNPQWRNYGYTF.

V and J are TRBV5-1 and TRBJ2-7, with TRBD1 matching over 9 bases. Trimming cost V 4 bases and J 2 bases; bases outside gene matches: 10. The CDR3 has 16 residues. CDR1 SGHRS and CDR2 YFSETQ come from the germline V gene. The DNA of the CDR3 is TGCGCCAGCAGCCACCCCCGGGGACAGGGCCCCTACGAGCAGTACTTC. Its translation: CASSHPRGQGPYEQYF. The complete variable domain, with remaining parts taken from reference TRBV5-1 and TRBJ2-7, reads KAGVTQTPRYLIKTRGQQVTLSCSPISGHRSVSWYQQTPGQGLQFLFEYFSETQRNKGNFPGRFSGRQFSNSRSEMNVSTLELGDSALYLCASSHPRGQGPYEQYFGPGTRLTVT.

The rearrangement uses TRBV7-6 and TRBJ1-5, with D maybe TRBD1 (5 bases). Trimming shortened V by 1 base and J by 7 bases, and 8 bases separated the two germline ends. The CDR3 is 13 amino acids. Germline V gene data show CDR1 as SGHVS and CDR2 as FNYEAQ. CDR3 in DNA: TGTGCCAGCAGCTTAGGGTCAGGGCAGCCCCAGCATTTT. Translation: CASSLGSGQPQHF.

V and J are TRBV5-6 and TRBJ1-2; D not resolved. The ends were cut back, 4 bases at V and 2 bases at J, with 15 bases in the middle. There are 15 residues in the CDR3. Germline V gene data show CDR1 as SGHDT and CDR2 as YYEEEE. This chain's CDR3 is CASSPTAGLNYGYTF. CDR3 DNA: TGTGCCAGCAGCCCTACCGCGGGCCTGAACTATGGCTACACCTTC.

This chain links TRBV5-1 with TRBJ2-3; 8 positions match TRBD1. Germline CDR1 SGHRS, CDR2 YFSETQ. The V segment lost 1 base and the J segment 5 bases; nucleotides outside the gene matches: 9. This CDR3 is built from 16 residues. CDR3 in amino acids: CASSLRTGSVEDTQYF. The CDR3 region has the DNA TGCGCCAGCAGCTTGAGGACAGGGTCTGTTGAAGATACGCAGTATTTT. The full variable domain, rest sourced from reference TRBV5-1 and TRBJ2-3, is KAGVTQTPRYLIKTRGQQVTLSCSPISGHRSVSWYQQTPGQGLQFLFEYFSETQRNKGNFPGRFSGRQFSNSRSEMNVSTLELGDSALYLCASSLRTGSVEDTQYFGPGTRLTVL.

The chain uses TRBV24-1 and TRBJ2-1, with 7 positions matching TRBD1. The CDR3 totals 15 residues. The junction had 7 bases not matched to a gene; V was cut back by 4 bases and J by 5 bases. Germline V gene sequence: CDR1 KGHDR, CDR2 SFDVKD. CDR3 protein: CATSDSGTVNNEQFF. The CDR3 DNA follows: TGTGCCACCAGTGACTCCGGGACAGTCAACAATGAGCAGTTCTTC.

The J gene is TRBJ2-3, the V gene TRBV6-4; D may be TRBD2 (5 bases). The ends were cut back, 3 bases at V and 9 bases at J, with 13 bases in the middle. The germline V gene has CDR1 MRHNA and CDR2 SNTAGT. The CDR3 runs 13 residues. CDR3 residues: CASSEGHEGTQYF. In DNA, the CDR3 is TGTGCCAGCAGTGAGGGTCATGAGGGCACGCAGTATTTT.

The chain joins TRBV5-4 to TRBJ1-4; D is possibly TRBD1 (5 bases). The CDR3 has 15 residues. CDR1 SGHNT and CDR2 YYREEE come from the germline V gene (reference sequence). V was shortened by 1 base and J by 0 bases, with 7 bases between the two germline ends. The chain's CDR3 is CASSLRGATNEKLFF. The CDR3 coding sequence is TGTGCCAGCAGCTTGAGGGGCGCAACTAATGAAAAACTGTTTTTT.

This chain connects TRBV11-2 to TRBJ1-2, with 11 bases lining up with TRBD1. With 7 bases clipped from V and 4 bases from J, the junction kept 11 bases outside the gene matches. This CDR3 contains 16 residues. The germline V gene encodes CDR1 SGHAT and CDR2 FQNNGV. The CDR3 nucleotides are TGTGCCAGCATCAATGGGACAGGGGGTCGCGGCTATGGCTACACCTTC. Encoded protein: CASINGTGGRGYGYTF.

This clone was found a few times. In nucleotides, the CDR3 is TGTGCCACCAGTGATACCAATTTGGGACAGGGGGGGACCGGGGAGCTGTTTTTT. Residues: CATSDTNLGQGGTGELFF. The chain recombines TRBV24-1 with TRBJ2-2, with 11 nucleotides matching TRBD1. Germline CDR1 is KGHDR and CDR2 is SFDVKD. CDR3 length: 18 residues. Trimming at V came to 3 bases and at J to 5 bases, leaving 10 bases not matched to a gene.

The V call is TRBV7-2, the J call TRBJ2-3; the D is unclear. V was cut by 4 bases and J by 1 base, with 9 bases left in between. The germline CDR1 and CDR2 sequences are SGHTA and FQGNSA. The CDR3 covers 14 residues. The CDR3 protein is CASSSRVGTDTQYF. In nucleotides, the CDR3 is TGTGCCAGCAGCTCCCGCGTTGGCACAGATACGCAGTATTTT.

The rearrangement joins TRBV15 to TRBJ2-5, with TRBD1 identical over 8 bases. Germline trimming cut 5 bases from V and 4 bases from J; bases unmatched to any gene: 9. The CDR3 is 15 amino acids. Germline-derived CDR1 and CDR2 are LNHNV and YYDKDF (reference sequence). The CDR3 region is CATSAQTGGRETQYF. Written as DNA, the CDR3 is TGTGCCACCAGCGCGCAAACAGGGGGGAGAGAGACCCAGTACTTC.

The genes are TRBV12-3 or TRBV12-4 and TRBJ1-2; 7 bases match TRBD1. V dropped 6 bases and J dropped 8; count of bases not matched to a gene: 9. This CDR3 is 13 amino acids long. The CDR3 spells CASSQTGTVGYTF. DNA for the CDR3: TGTGCCAGCAGCCAAACCGGGACAGTCGGCTACACCTTC.

The V and J genes are TRBV5-6 and TRBJ2-5, with 14 positions matching TRBD2. V dropped 0 bases and J dropped 2; count of bases not matched to a gene: 6. From germline, CDR1 is SGHDT and CDR2 YYEEEE. The CDR3 covers 18 residues. CDR3 nucleotides: TGTGCCAGCAGCTTGGGACTAGCGGGAGGGCGCAGTCAAGAGACCCAGTACTTC. Its protein product is CASSLGLAGGRSQETQYF.

This chain joins TRBV27 and TRBJ2-5; 8 positions match TRBD2. The CDR3 covers 13 residues. The ends lost 6 bases at V and 5 bases at J; junction bases unmatched: 5. Germline CDR1 MNHEY, CDR2 SMNVEV (reference sequence). CDR3 sequence: CASRRGGRETQYF. The CDR3 DNA sequence: TGTGCCAGCAGGCGCGGGGGGAGGGAGACCCAGTACTTC.

The chain uses TRBV6-5 and TRBJ2-5; D possibly corresponds to TRBD1 (5 bases). In germline, CDR1 is MNHEY, CDR2 SVGAGI. V lost 7 bases and J lost 5, with 14 bases in between. This CDR3 is built from 13 residues. The CDR3 region has the DNA TGTGCCAGCACCCCTAAGGGGCTGGAGACCCAGTACTTC. Translation gives CASTPKGLETQYF.

This rearrangement joins TRBV6-5 to TRBJ1-1; D perhaps matches TRBD1 (5 bases). The germline V gene encodes CDR1 MNHEY and CDR2 SVGAGI. The V end was cut by 6 bases, the J end by 5 bases, with 19 bases between. This CDR3 region has 15 residues. CDR3 residues: CASRPVGGESTEAFF. The DNA of the CDR3 is TGTGCCAGCAGACCCGTTGGGGGGGAGAGTACTGAAGCTTTCTTT.

The chain recombines TRBV6-1 with TRBJ1-2; TRBD1 matches at 8 bases. The J segment lost 8 bases and the V segment lost 1 base, leaving 12 bases of the junction unmatched. The CDR3 sequence is 16 residues long. From germline, CDR1 is MNHNS and CDR2 SASEGT. The CDR3 is CASSEERGQGPLGYTF. Here the CDR3 DNA reads TGTGCCAGCAGTGAAGAGAGAGGACAGGGCCCCCTAGGCTACACCTTC.

V gene TRBV30 combines with J gene TRBJ1-1; D is uncertain. Trimming left V 4 bases short and J 7 bases short, with 13 bases between. CDR1 and CDR2 (germline): GTSNPN, SVGIG (reference sequence). CDR3 length equals 12 residues. This chain's CDR3 is CAWTVTGLEAFF. For the CDR3, the DNA is TGTGCCTGGACCGTAACCGGACTTGAAGCTTTCTTT.

The chain has TRBV29-1 and TRBJ2-5; 12 nucleotides agree with TRBD1. Germline V gene sequence: CDR1 SQVTM, CDR2 ANQGSEA. CDR3 length: 13 amino acids. The J segment lost 5 bases and the V segment lost 8 bases, leaving 6 bases of the junction unmatched. Here the CDR3 DNA reads TGCAGCACAGGGACAGGGGGCATGGAGACCCAGTACTTC. Its translation is CSTGTGGMETQYF.

The chain combines TRBV9 with TRBJ2-2; 7 nucleotides align to TRBD2. Germline loops: CDR1 SGDLS, CDR2 YYNGEE. V was clipped by 1 base and J by 0 bases; unmatched bases: 0. The CDR3 is 15 amino acids. CDR3 region: CASSVLAANTGELFF. The CDR3 DNA reads as TGTGCCAGCAGCGTACTAGCGGCGAACACCGGGGAGCTGTTTTTT. Together with reference TRBV9 and TRBJ2-2, the CDR3 gives the full variable domain: DSGVTQTPKHLITATGQRVTLRCSPRSGDLSVYWYQQSLDQGLQFLIQYYNGEERAKGNILERFSAQQFPDLHSELNLSSLELGDSALYFCASSVLAANTGELFFGEGSRLTVL.

V is TRBV9 and J is TRBJ2-1; D is ambiguous. Trimming took 3 bases from V and 6 from J, leaving 7 bases between them. There are 12 residues in the CDR3. Germline CDR1 reads SGDLS; CDR2 reads YYNGEE. The CDR3 nucleotides are TGTGCCAGCAGCGCGAGAGGCAATGAGCAGTTCTTC. It encodes CASSARGNEQFF.